A single sample gave rise to the 18 T cell receptor beta chains below, sequenced in a study of molecular identifiers for immune sequencing clone quantification. MiXCR, applied by TCRdb to the PCR reads, yields one record per CDR3 protein. The sample comprises over 85,000 distinct CDR3 sequences, about 35% of which are singletons, and about 9.7% rests with the top ten. The sample consisted of naive CD8+ T cells from blood, with Jurkat cell RNA spiked in. Indicated subset: FACS-sorted CD8+CD4-CCR7+CD45RA+ naive T cells. Receptors were obtained from a human donor in good health. Some libraries in this study had Jurkat cell RNA spiked in.

This clonotype was observed many times. The rearrangement joins TRBV5-6 to TRBJ1-1; 8 bases fit TRBD1. V shed 6 bases and J 1 base; nucleotides not matched to a gene: 5. The CDR3 loop spans 14 amino acids. Germline CDR1 and CDR2: SGHDT and YYEEEE. The CDR3 bases are TGTGCCAGCACCTCCGGGACAGGGAACACTGAAGCTTTCTTT. Protein: CASTSGTGNTEAFF. Together with reference TRBV5-6 and TRBJ1-1, the CDR3 gives the full variable domain: DAGVTQSPTHLIKTRGQQVTLRCSPKSGHDTVSWYQQALGQGPQFIFQYYEEEERQRGNFPDRFSGHQFPNYSSELNVNALLLGDSALYLCASTSGTGNTEAFFGQGTRLTVV.

Notes on this clonotype: Relative to the germline gene, one junction end is altered; a read error may explain this. V usage is TRBV27 and J usage is TRBJ2-1; 10 bases match TRBD2. The CDR3 is 16 residues long. Germline loops: CDR1 MNHEY, CDR2 SMNVEV (reference sequence). CDR3 nucleotides: TGTGCCAGCAGAATAACTAGCGGGGCCTCCTTCAATGAGCAGTTCTTC. This gives the protein CASRITSGASFNEQFF.

This clonotype was observed many times. The chain has TRBV11-2 and TRBJ2-3; D not resolved. CDR1 is SGHAT and CDR2 is FQNNGV in the germline V gene. The CDR3 consists of 13 residues. The V end lost 1 base, the J end lost 4 bases, and 6 bases lay between the germline ends. CDR3 sequence (DNA): TGTGCCAGCAGCTTAGGGTACCCAGATACGCAGTATTTT. Protein sequence: CASSLGYPDTQYF.

The chain uses TRBV2 and TRBJ2-3; the D gene could be TRBD1 or TRBD2 (5 bases each). Germline V gives CDR1 SNHLY, CDR2 FYNNEI. The ends were cut back, 8 bases at V and 1 base at J, with 16 bases in the middle. This CDR3 spans 15 amino acids. As DNA, the CDR3 is TGTGCCAGCCGAGCCGCTCTGGGGGGCACAGATACGCAGTATTTT. Its translation: CASRAALGGTDTQYF.

A remark on this clonotype: One end of the junction is discordant with germline, which a read error may explain. V gene TRBV27 combines with J gene TRBJ2-5; D is unclear. Per germline, CDR1 MNHEY and CDR2 SMNVEV (reference sequence). The length of the CDR3 is 13 residues. The CDR3 region is CAGSLSFQETQYF. Written as DNA, the CDR3 is TGTGCCGGCAGTTTATCATTTCAAGAGACCCAGTACTTC.

With regard to this clonotype: Its ends do not fully match the called genes, so a read error is possible. V usage is TRBV24-1 and J usage is TRBJ2-1; D gene unclear. Germline CDR1 KGHDR, CDR2 SFDVKD. The CDR3 is made up of 17 amino acids. This CDR3 reads CATSDLSAIGSYDEQFF. The CDR3 DNA reads as TGTGCCACCAGTGATTTGTCTGCTATCGGATCCTACGATGAGCAGTTCTTC.

With respect to this clonotype: Since a much larger clone is just one base distant, this may be a read error. The chain couples TRBV5-5 to TRBJ2-3, with D hard to call. This CDR3 spans 16 amino acids. The germline V gene encodes CDR1 SGHKS and CDR2 YYEKEE (reference sequence). Trimming took off 4 bases at V and 0 bases at J, with 15 bases between the two ends. CDR3 residues: CASSVIGIHSTDTQYF. The CDR3 region has the DNA TGTGCCAGCAGCGTCATCGGCATTCATAGCACAGATACGCAGTATTTT. The complete variable domain, with remaining parts taken from reference TRBV5-5 and TRBJ2-3, reads DAGVTQSPTHLIKTRGQQVTLRCSPISGHKSVSWYQQVLGQGPQFIFQYYEKEERGRGNFPDRFSARQFPNYSSELNVNALLLGDSALYLCASSVIGIHSTDTQYFGPGTRLTVL.

A few counts support this clonotype. The chain combines TRBV7-9 with TRBJ1-5, with 8 bases lining up with TRBD1. Germline-derived CDR1 and CDR2 are SEHNR and FQNEAQ (reference sequence). V lost 6 bases and J lost 6; bases outside the gene matches: 7. The CDR3 spans 14 residues. In DNA, the CDR3 is TGTGCCAGCAGTTCGACAGGGGACCTTCAGCCCCAGCATTTT. Its translation is CASSSTGDLQPQHF.

Turning to this clonotype: A much larger clone is a single base away; this may be a read error. This rearrangement joins TRBV6-5 to TRBJ2-7; TRBD2 aligns across 7 bases. CDR3 length: 11 residues. Per the germline V gene, CDR1 is MNHEY and CDR2 is SVGAGI. The CDR3 DNA reads as TGTGCCGGCAGCGGGACCTACGAGCAGTACTTC. The encoded protein is CAGSGTYEQYF.

The rearrangement joins TRBV6-2 or TRBV6-3 to TRBJ1-5, with D uncertain. Germline CDR1 MNHEY, CDR2 SVGEGT. Trimming pared 5 bases from V and 6 bases from J, leaving 17 bases between. The CDR3 consists of 15 residues. CDR3 residues: CASSPFLELRQPQHF. Written as DNA, the CDR3 is TGTGCCAGCAGTCCCTTTCTGGAGTTGCGTCAGCCCCAGCATTTT.

This chain joins TRBV29-1 and TRBJ2-7, with 8 bases that match TRBD2. This CDR3 is 11 amino acids long. The germline CDR1 and CDR2 sequences are SQVTM and ANQGSEA. J was trimmed by 6 bases and V by 4 bases; bases with no gene match: 2. CDR3 in DNA: TGCAGCGTTGGCAGCGGGGGCGAGCAGTACTTC. As protein: CSVGSGGEQYF.

The V and J genes are TRBV29-1 and TRBJ2-7, with D possibly TRBD1 on 6 matching bases. This CDR3 contains 15 residues. Germline values: CDR1 SQVTM, CDR2 ANQGSEA. V dropped 1 base and J dropped 0 bases, with 13 bases sitting between them. CDR3 sequence (DNA): TGCAGCGTTGAAGTTGGCAGGGGTAGCTCCTACGAGCAGTACTTC. Amino acid sequence: CSVEVGRGSSYEQYF.

This clonotype was counted many times. The chain carries TRBV9 and TRBJ2-4, with 7 bases lining up with TRBD2. Looked up from germline, CDR1 is SGDLS and CDR2 is YYNGEE. The CDR3 totals 16 residues. V lost 4 bases, J lost 0 bases, and 7 bases stayed unmatched. This chain's CDR3 is CASSTSSGSAKNIQYF. DNA for the CDR3: TGTGCCAGCAGCACCAGTAGCGGGTCAGCCAAAAACATTCAGTACTTC.

This clonotype was detected only a few times. J is TRBJ2-1 and V is TRBV6-5, with D perhaps given as TRBD1 or TRBD2 (6 bases each). V shed 2 bases and J shed 3 bases, with 11 bases lying between them. Germline V gene data show CDR1 as MNHEY and CDR2 as SVGAGI. This CDR3 is 15 amino acids long. As DNA, the CDR3 is TGTGCCAGCAGTTACCGGGGGCAAGTCTACAATGAGCAGTTCTTC. It encodes CASSYRGQVYNEQFF.

Comment on this clonotype: Germline and junction disagree at one end, which may indicate a read error. The gene calls are TRBV28 and TRBJ2-1; 8 bases line up with TRBD1. The CDR3 contains 15 residues. From germline, CDR1 is MDHEN and CDR2 SYDVKM. The CDR3 region is CASSFGRGQYNERFF. CDR3 coding DNA: TGTGCCAGCAGTTTCGGCAGGGGGCAATACAATGAGCGGTTCTTC.

The V call is TRBV19, the J call TRBJ1-5; 8 bases match TRBD1. There are 15 residues in the CDR3. The V and J ends lost 3 bases and 6 bases, in that order; junction bases with no gene match: 7. Germline V gene sequence: CDR1 LNHDA, CDR2 SQIVND (reference sequence). In nucleotides, the CDR3 is TGTGCCAGTAGTATCTGGGGACAGGCACGTCAGCCCCAGCATTTT. Protein sequence: CASSIWGQARQPQHF.

CDR3 residues: CASSLTGGGEQYF. The CDR3, as DNA: TGCGCCAGCAGCTTGACAGGGGGCGGGGAGCAGTACTTC. V and J are TRBV5-1 and TRBJ2-7; 9 bases agree with TRBD1. CDR3 length: 13 residues. Unmatched junction bases numbered 3, after V lost 1 base and J lost 7 bases. Germline CDR1 SGHRS, CDR2 YFSETQ. The whole variable domain, remainder taken from reference TRBV5-1 and TRBJ2-7, is KAGVTQTPRYLIKTRGQQVTLSCSPISGHRSVSWYQQTPGQGLQFLFEYFSETQRNKGNFPGRFSGRQFSNSRSEMNVSTLELGDSALYLCASSLTGGGEQYFGPGTRLTVT.

The sample holds one count of this clonotype. Being one base from a much bigger clone, this may be a read error. This chain joins TRBV5-1 and TRBJ1-5; D might be TRBD1 (6 bases). This CDR3 region has 14 residues. Germline CDR1 is SGHRS and CDR2 is YFSETQ. The CDR3 DNA sequence: TGCGCCAGCAGCGCAGGGGATAGCAATCAGCCCCAGCTTTTT. Amino acids: CASSAGDSNQPQLF.